This record covers a single TCR beta chain. Antigen: not known. V was pared by 2 bases and J by 4 bases, with 15 bases between. CDR1 is SEHNR, CDR2 FQNEAQ, per germline (reference sequence). The CDR3 is made up of 16 amino acids. This entry is derived from a study of shared clonotypes between healthy human individuals. Broader study findings: Estimated richness was generally greater in naive than memory subsets.

Execution of the assay was at deep level. Each cell subset's genomic DNA was divided evenly among several immunoSEQ plates. In the sorted-subset replicate PCRs, 200 ng DNA, 25,000 to 30,000 T cell genomes, was used. Sequencing used immunoSEQ multiplex PCR; TCRdb keeps in-frame clones, though not all of them. The table shows roughly 700,000 clones, with about 90% occurring only once. The sequence came from a man aged 18-30 years in good health. Some clones in this sample may be carry-over from other donors' samples. This chain uses TRBV7-9 with TRBJ1-3; D gene uncertain. The source material was memory CD8+ T cells from PBMCs. Noted subset: CD45RO+ cells pooled with CCR7-negative TemRA cells. For the CDR3, the DNA is TGTGCCAGCAGCTTACCCGTGGGTAGGCAGGGAAACACCATATATTTT. Translating it yields CASSLPVGRQGNTIYF.